The T cell receptor (beta chain) described here comes from a study of beta chain features in type 1 diabetes. Study-level results: The naive, central memory and Treg TCRB repertoires looked more alike in patients than they did in healthy donors. Moderately but significantly shorter TCRB CDR3s were found in Type 1 diabetes patients in all four CD4+ subsets.

This clone was observed a handful of times. As yet, its antigen is unknown. The study reverse transcribed the entire isolated RNA, so it sequenced expressed TCRB transcripts. Repertoires were generated with immunoSEQ multiplex PCR, while TCRdb's copy carries only in-frame clones and drops some. The data contain 400,000 to 450,000 clones, 11% to 15% of them singletons. The clonotype comes from a man under 40 in good health. Material for sequencing was naive CD4+ T cells from blood.

The CDR3 bases are TGTGCCAGCAGTCGGGACTCCAAGGCCGGGGAGCTGTTTTTT. Amino acids: CASSRDSKAGELFF. The gene calls are TRBV5-4 and TRBJ2-2, with D perhaps TRBD2 (6 bases). Trimming removed 5 bases at V and 6 bases at J, with 14 bases between. The CDR3 extends over 14 amino acids. CDR1 SGHNT and CDR2 YYREEE come from the germline V gene (reference sequence).